This TCR beta chain was recovered during a study of blood T cell repertoires in COVID-19. The wider study: Specimens from acute and convalescent COVID-19 originated in the United States, Italy and Spain.

The V and J ends lost 5 bases and 3 bases respectively, with 13 bases between them. CDR1 is SGHRS, CDR2 YFSETQ, per germline. The CDR3 contains 14 residues. Sequenced by immunoSEQ multiplex PCR; TCRdb stores in-frame clones only, minus some. The data contain 110,000 or so clones, 85% to 90% of them singletons. This chain uses TRBV5-1 with TRBJ2-3; TRBD1 might be the D (5 bases). This sequence was found in a man in his 70s who had recovered from COVID-19. The sample was peripheral blood. In DNA, the CDR3 is TGCGCCAGCAGGGTACAGGCAGTTACAGATACGCAGTATTTT. Encoded protein: CASRVQAVTDTQYF. Complete variable domain (other parts from reference TRBV5-1 and TRBJ2-3): KAGVTQTPRYLIKTRGQQVTLSCSPISGHRSVSWYQQTPGQGLQFLFEYFSETQRNKGNFPGRFSGRQFSNSRSEMNVSTLELGDSALYLCASRVQAVTDTQYFGPGTRLTVL.